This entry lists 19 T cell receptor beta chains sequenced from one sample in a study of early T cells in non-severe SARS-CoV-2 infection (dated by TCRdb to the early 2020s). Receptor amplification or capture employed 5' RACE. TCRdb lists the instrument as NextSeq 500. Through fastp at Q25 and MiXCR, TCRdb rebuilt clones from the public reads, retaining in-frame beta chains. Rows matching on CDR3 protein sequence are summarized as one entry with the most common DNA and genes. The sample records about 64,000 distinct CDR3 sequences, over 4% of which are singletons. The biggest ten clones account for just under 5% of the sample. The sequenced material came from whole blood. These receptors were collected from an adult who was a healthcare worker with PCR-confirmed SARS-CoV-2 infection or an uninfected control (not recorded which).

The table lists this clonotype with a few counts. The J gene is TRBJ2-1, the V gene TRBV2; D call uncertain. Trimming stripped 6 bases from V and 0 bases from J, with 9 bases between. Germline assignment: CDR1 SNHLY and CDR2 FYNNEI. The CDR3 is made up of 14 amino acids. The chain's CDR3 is CASRSESSYNEQFF. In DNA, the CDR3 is TGTGCCAGCAGGTCTGAAAGCTCCTACAATGAGCAGTTCTTC.

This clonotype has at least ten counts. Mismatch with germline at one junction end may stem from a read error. CDR3 sequence: CSARGTGASTDTQFF. DNA of the CDR3: TGCAGTGCTAGGGGTACCGGGGCTAGCACAGATACGCAGTTTTTT. The chain recombines TRBV20-1 with TRBJ2-3; the D call may be TRBD1 or TRBD2 (5 bases each). CDR1 is DFQATT and CDR2 is SNEGSKA in the germline V gene (reference sequence). CDR3 length: 15 residues.

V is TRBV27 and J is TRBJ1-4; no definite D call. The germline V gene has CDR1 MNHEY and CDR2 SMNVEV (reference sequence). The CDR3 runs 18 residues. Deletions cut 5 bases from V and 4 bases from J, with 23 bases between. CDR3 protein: CASSRSWRLGGNNEKLFF. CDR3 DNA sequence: TGTGCCAGCAGTCGATCTTGGAGGCTAGGAGGGAATAATGAAAAACTGTTTTTT.

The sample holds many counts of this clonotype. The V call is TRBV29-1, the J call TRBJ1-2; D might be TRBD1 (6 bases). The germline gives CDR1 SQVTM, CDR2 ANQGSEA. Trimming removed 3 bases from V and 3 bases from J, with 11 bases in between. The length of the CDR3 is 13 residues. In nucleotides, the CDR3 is TGCAGCGTTGACCAGGGGTACGACTATGGCTACACCTTC. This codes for CSVDQGYDYGYTF.

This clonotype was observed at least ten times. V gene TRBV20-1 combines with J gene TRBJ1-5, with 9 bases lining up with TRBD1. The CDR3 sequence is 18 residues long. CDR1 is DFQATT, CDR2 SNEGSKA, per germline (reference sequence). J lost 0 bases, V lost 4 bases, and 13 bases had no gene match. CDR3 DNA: TGCAGTGCTACGACTATCGGGACAGGGCTTTATAGCAATCAGCCCCAGCATTTT. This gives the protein CSATTIGTGLYSNQPQHF.

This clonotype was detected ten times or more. CDR3 DNA sequence: TGTGCCAGCAGGCCGTCCCGGGACAGGGGTGAAGCTTTCTTT. Translating it yields CASRPSRDRGEAFF. This chain connects TRBV6-1 to TRBJ1-1; the match to TRBD1 covers 10 bases. Germline-derived CDR1 and CDR2 are MNHNS and SASEGT. J lost 7 bases, V lost 6 bases, and 8 bases had no gene match. The CDR3 runs to 14 residues.

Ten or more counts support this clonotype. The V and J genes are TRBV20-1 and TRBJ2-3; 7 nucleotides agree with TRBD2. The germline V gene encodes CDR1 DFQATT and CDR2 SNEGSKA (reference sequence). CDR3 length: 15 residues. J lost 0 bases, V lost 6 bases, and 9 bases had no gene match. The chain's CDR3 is CSAPKASGSTDTQYF. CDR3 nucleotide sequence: TGCAGTGCCCCGAAGGCTAGCGGAAGCACAGATACGCAGTATTTT.

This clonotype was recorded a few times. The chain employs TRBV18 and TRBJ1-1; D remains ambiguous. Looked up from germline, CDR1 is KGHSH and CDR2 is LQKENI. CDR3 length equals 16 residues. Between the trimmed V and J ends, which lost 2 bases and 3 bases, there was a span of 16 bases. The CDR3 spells CASSPGGGEHYTEAFF. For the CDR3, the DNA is TGTGCCAGCTCACCAGGTGGCGGAGAGCATTACACTGAAGCTTTCTTT. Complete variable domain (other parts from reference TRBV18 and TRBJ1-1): NAGVMQNPRHLVRRRGQEARLRCSPMKGHSHVYWYRQLPEEGLKFMVYLQKENIIDESGMPKERFSAEFPKEGPSILRIQQVVRGDSAAYFCASSPGGGEHYTEAFFGQGTRLTVV.

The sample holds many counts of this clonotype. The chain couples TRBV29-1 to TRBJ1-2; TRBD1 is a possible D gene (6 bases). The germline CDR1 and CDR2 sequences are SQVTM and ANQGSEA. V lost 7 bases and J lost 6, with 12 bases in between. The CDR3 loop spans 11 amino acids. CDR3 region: CSGGTTDGYTF. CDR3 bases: TGCAGCGGCGGGACAACCGATGGCTACACCTTC.

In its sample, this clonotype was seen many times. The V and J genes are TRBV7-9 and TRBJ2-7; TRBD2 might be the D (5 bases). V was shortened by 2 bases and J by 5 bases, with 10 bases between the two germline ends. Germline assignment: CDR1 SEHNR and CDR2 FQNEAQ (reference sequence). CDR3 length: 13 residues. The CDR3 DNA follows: TGTGCCAGCAGCTTACAGGAGGAGGACGAGCAGTACTTC. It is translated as CASSLQEEDEQYF.

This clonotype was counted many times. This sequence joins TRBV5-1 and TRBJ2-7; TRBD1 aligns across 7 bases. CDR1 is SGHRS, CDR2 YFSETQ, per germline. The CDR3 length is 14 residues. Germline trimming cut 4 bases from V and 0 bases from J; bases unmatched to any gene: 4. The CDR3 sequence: CASSVRDSSYEQYF. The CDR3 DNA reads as TGCGCCAGCAGCGTCCGGGACAGCTCCTACGAGCAGTACTTC.

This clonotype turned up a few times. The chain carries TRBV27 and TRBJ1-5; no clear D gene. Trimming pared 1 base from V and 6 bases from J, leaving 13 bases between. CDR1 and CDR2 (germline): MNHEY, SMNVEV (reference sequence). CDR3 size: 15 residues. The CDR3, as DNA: TGTGCCAGCAGTTTATTTTCAGGAACCAGTCAGCCCCAGCATTTT. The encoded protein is CASSLFSGTSQPQHF.

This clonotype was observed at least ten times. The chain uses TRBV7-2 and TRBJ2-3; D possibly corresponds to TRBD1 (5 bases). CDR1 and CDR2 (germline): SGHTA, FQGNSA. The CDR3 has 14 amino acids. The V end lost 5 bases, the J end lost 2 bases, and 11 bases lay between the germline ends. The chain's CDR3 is CASSPDGATDTQYF. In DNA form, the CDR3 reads TGTGCCAGCAGCCCGGATGGGGCCACAGATACGCAGTATTTT.

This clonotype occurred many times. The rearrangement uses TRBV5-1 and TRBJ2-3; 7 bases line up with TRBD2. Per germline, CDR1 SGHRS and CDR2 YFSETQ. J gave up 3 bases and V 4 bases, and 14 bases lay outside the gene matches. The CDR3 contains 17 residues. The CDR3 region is CASSPPNGGSATDTQYF. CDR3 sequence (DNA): TGCGCCAGCAGCCCCCCCAACGGCGGGAGTGCGACAGATACGCAGTATTTT. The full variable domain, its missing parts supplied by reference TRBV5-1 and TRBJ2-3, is KAGVTQTPRYLIKTRGQQVTLSCSPISGHRSVSWYQQTPGQGLQFLFEYFSETQRNKGNFPGRFSGRQFSNSRSEMNVSTLELGDSALYLCASSPPNGGSATDTQYFGPGTRLTVL.

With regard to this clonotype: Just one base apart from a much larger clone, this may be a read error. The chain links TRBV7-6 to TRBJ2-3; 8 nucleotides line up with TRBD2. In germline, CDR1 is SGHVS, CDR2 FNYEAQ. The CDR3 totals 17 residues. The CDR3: CTSSLEGLETYTDTQYF. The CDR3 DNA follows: TGTACCAGCAGCTTAGAGGGACTAGAGACTTACACAGATACGCAGTATTTT.

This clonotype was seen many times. The chain's CDR3 is CASSPPGTAYEQYF. CDR3 DNA: TGTGCCAGCAGCCCCCCTGGGACAGCCTACGAGCAGTACTTC. The chain couples TRBV7-9 to TRBJ2-7, with 7 bases fitting TRBD1. The CDR3 sequence is 14 residues long. V was pared by 5 bases and J by 2 bases, with 6 bases of the junction left unmatched. The germline V gene encodes CDR1 SEHNR and CDR2 FQNEAQ (reference sequence).

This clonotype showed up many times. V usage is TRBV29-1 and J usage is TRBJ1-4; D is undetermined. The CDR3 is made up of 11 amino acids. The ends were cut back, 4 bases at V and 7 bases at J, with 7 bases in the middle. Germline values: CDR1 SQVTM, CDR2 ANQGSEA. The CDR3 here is CSVVFSEKLFF. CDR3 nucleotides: TGCAGCGTTGTGTTTTCTGAAAAACTGTTTTTT.

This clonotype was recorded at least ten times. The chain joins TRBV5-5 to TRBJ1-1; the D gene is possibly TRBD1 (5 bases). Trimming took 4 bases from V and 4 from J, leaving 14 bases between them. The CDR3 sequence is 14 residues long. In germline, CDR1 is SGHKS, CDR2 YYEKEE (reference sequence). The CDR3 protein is CASSREGSGTEAFF. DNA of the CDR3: TGTGCCAGCAGCCGCGAGGGGTCGGGCACTGAAGCTTTCTTT.

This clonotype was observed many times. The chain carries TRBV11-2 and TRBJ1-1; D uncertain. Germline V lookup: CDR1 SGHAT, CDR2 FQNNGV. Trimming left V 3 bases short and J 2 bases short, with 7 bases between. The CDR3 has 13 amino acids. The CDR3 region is CASSFSPNTEAFF. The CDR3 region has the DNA TGTGCCAGCAGCTTTAGTCCAAACACTGAAGCTTTCTTT.